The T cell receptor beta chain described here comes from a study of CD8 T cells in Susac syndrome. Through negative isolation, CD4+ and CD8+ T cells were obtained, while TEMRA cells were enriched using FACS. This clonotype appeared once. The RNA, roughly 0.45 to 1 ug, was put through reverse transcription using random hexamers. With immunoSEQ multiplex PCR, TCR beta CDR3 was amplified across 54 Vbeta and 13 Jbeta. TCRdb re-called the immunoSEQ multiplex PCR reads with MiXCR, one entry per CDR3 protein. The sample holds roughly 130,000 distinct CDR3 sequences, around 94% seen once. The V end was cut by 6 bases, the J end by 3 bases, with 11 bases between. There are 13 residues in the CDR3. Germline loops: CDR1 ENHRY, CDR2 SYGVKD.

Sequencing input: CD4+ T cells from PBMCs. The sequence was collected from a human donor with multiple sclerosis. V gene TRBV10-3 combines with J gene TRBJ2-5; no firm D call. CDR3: CAIRQSSEETQYF. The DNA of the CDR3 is TGTGCCATCAGGCAGAGTAGTGAAGAGACCCAGTACTTC.